The present TCR beta chain was sequenced within a study of blood T cells in healthy people across ages. General observations from the study: Strong correlation was found linking TCR beta diversity to naive T cell percentage. Shifts in expanded clonotypes may have been confounded by donor CMV status, which was unknown.

The CDR3 has 13 amino acids. Trimming removed 2 bases at V and 8 bases at J, with 11 bases between. Germline V gene data show CDR1 as SGHRS and CDR2 as YFSETQ. Regarding this clonotype: The antigen remains unidentified.

Together with a sample-barcoded 5' primer, a J-beta primer mix was included in a second PCR lasting roughly 6 to 12 cycles. TCRdb called the 5' RACE reads again in MiXCR, with one record for every CDR3 protein. The sample holds 1.2 million to 1.5 million distinct CDR3 sequences; around 59% are singletons and the top ten take 6.5% to 8.5%. Total RNA extracted from each sample amounted to at least 5.5 micrograms. The rearrangement uses TRBV5-1 and TRBJ2-1, with D possibly TRBD1 on 6 matching bases. Material: blood. The receptor was isolated from a man aged 18 to 30 in good health. The CDR3 region is CASSFWGPDEQFF. The CDR3 nucleotides are TGCGCCAGCAGCTTTTGGGGGCCGGATGAGCAGTTCTTC. Full variable domain (outside the CDR3, taken from reference TRBV5-1 and TRBJ2-1): KAGVTQTPRYLIKTRGQQVTLSCSPISGHRSVSWYQQTPGQGLQFLFEYFSETQRNKGNFPGRFSGRQFSNSRSEMNVSTLELGDSALYLCASSFWGPDEQFFGPGTRLTVL.